The 9 T cell receptor beta chains presented below share a single source sample, sequenced in a study of vaccination effects on CD4 cells after COVID-19. Repertoires were generated with immunoSEQ multiplex PCR, while TCRdb's copy carries only in-frame clones and drops some. Among 50,000 to 60,000 clones, 55% to 75% were seen once, and the ten largest hold about 16%. The ViraFEST assay expanded antigen-specific CD4+ T cells with viral peptide pools before sequencing. After roughly ten days in culture, the CD4+ T cells were isolated. All vaccine recipients tested negative for nucleocapsid antibodies and had never contracted SARS-CoV-2 infection. Which antigens these TCRs recognize remains unknown. The source material was CD4+ T cells from PBMCs cultured with SARS-CoV-2 spike peptides, sampled before COVID-19 vaccination. The receptors were gathered from a human donor who received a COVID-19 vaccine.

The chain joins TRBV18 to TRBJ2-1; TRBD2 matches 7 bases. The V segment lost 4 bases and the J segment 0 bases; nucleotides outside the gene matches: 6. CDR1 is KGHSH, CDR2 LQKENI, per germline. The CDR3 sequence is 16 residues long. This CDR3 is CASSLATGGSYNEQFF. The CDR3 nucleotides read TGTGCCAGCTCACTGGCGACGGGGGGCTCCTACAATGAGCAGTTCTTC.

The table lists this clone with a few counts. This chain joins TRBV9 and TRBJ2-1, with 7 bases lining up with TRBD2. The CDR3 is made up of 14 amino acids. Trimming removed 0 bases from V and 11 bases from J; junction bases left unmatched: 8. In germline, CDR1 is SGDLS, CDR2 YYNGEE. The CDR3 region is CASSVGGGPLQQFF. Written as DNA, the CDR3 is TGTGCCAGCAGCGTAGGGGGGGGTCCACTTCAGCAGTTCTTC.

This rearrangement joins TRBV7-8 to TRBJ1-4, with 7 bases aligning to TRBD1. With V trimmed by 5 bases and J by 4 bases, 10 bases remained unmatched. Per germline, CDR1 SGHVS and CDR2 FQNEAQ. The CDR3 runs 16 residues. CDR3 sequence: CASSPKRGQRNEKLFF. The CDR3 bases are TGTGCCAGCAGCCCGAAAAGGGGACAGCGTAATGAAAAACTGTTTTTT.

The V and J genes are TRBV7-6 and TRBJ2-5; TRBD1 matches at 10 bases. Germline CDR1 and CDR2: SGHVS and FNYEAQ. This CDR3 contains 15 residues. Losses at the gene ends were 3 bases for V and 5 bases for J; bases not matched to a gene: 6. The CDR3 nucleotides are TGTGCCAGCAGCTTTAGGGGGGACAGGGGTGAGACCCAGTACTTC. It is translated as CASSFRGDRGETQYF.

This clone came up a few times. V and J are TRBV9 and TRBJ1-2; D unresolved. The CDR3 has 14 amino acids. The germline gives CDR1 SGDLS, CDR2 YYNGEE. The ends were cut back, 0 bases at V and 7 bases at J, with 13 bases in the middle. The CDR3 loop reads CASSVGMESAGYTF. In DNA, the CDR3 is TGTGCCAGCAGCGTAGGTATGGAATCTGCTGGCTACACCTTC. Together with reference TRBV9 and TRBJ1-2, the CDR3 gives the full variable domain: DSGVTQTPKHLITATGQRVTLRCSPRSGDLSVYWYQQSLDQGLQFLIQYYNGEERAKGNILERFSAQQFPDLHSELNLSSLELGDSALYFCASSVGMESAGYTFGSGTRLTVV.

This clone was counted a single time. The chain is built from TRBV19 and TRBJ2-1, with 8 bases lining up with TRBD2. The germline CDR1 and CDR2 sequences are LNHDA and SQIVND (reference sequence). Unmatched junction bases numbered 13, after V lost 7 bases and J lost 8 bases. The CDR3 is 15 residues long. CDR3 sequence: CASKWSGGLYDEQFF. CDR3 bases: TGTGCCAGTAAGTGGTCGGGAGGGCTTTACGATGAGCAGTTCTTC.

This clone has more than one count but fewer than ten. CDR3 sequence reads: CASSFPHGAEQYF. In DNA form, the CDR3 reads TGTGCCAGCAGCTTTCCCCATGGGGCCGAGCAGTACTTC. V and J are TRBV5-4 and TRBJ2-7; maybe TRBD1 (5 bases). Trimming stripped 2 bases from V and 6 bases from J, with 12 bases between. The germline gives CDR1 SGHNT, CDR2 YYREEE (reference sequence). The CDR3 is 13 amino acids.

The chain is built from TRBV30 and TRBJ2-5; 7 nucleotides align to TRBD1. Trimming at V came to 4 bases and at J to 2 bases, leaving 4 bases not matched to a gene. Germline values: CDR1 GTSNPN, CDR2 SVGIG (reference sequence). The CDR3 extends over 13 amino acids. In DNA form, the CDR3 reads TGTGCCTGGACGGGACAGCGACAAGAGACCCAGTACTTC. Translating it yields CAWTGQRQETQYF.

Only one count was recorded for this clone. The CDR3 sequence is CASRQSGQERGYTF. CDR3 coding DNA: TGTGCCAGCAGGCAATCGGGGCAGGAACGCGGCTACACCTTC. This sequence joins TRBV6-5 and TRBJ1-2; TRBD1 is a possible D gene (5 bases). The CDR3 is 14 residues long. CDR1 is MNHEY, CDR2 SVGAGI, per germline. Trimming removed 6 bases at V and 8 bases at J, with 19 bases between.